This T cell receptor (beta chain) comes out of a study of blood T cell repertoires in COVID-19. V lost 4 bases, J lost 2 bases, and 10 bases stayed unmatched. CDR3 length: 18 amino acids. Germline values: CDR1 LGHDT, CDR2 YNNKEL (reference sequence). TCRdb's copy holds only in-frame clones and misses some; the assay was immunoSEQ multiplex PCR. The data hold 200,000 to 250,000 clones, with roughly nine tenths observed a single time. V and J are TRBV3-1 (or the pseudogene TRBV3-2) and TRBJ2-7, with 14 bases identical to TRBD2. This clonotype was sampled from a man between 60 and 75 years old with COVID-19, enrolled during active disease. The sample comprised peripheral blood. The CDR3 nucleotides read TGTGCCAGCAGCCGCGGGACTAGCGGGAGCCTGAGCCCCTACGAGCAGTACTTC. The encoded protein is CASSRGTSGSLSPYEQYF.